This T cell receptor beta chain originates from a study of T-cell reconstitution after alpha-beta-depleted transplantation in children. Broader study findings: Among T cells one year after transplant, newly produced cells accounted for most counts and diversity. At day 60, the high TCRbeta diversity found in some patients originated from recipient T cells and thymic progenitors that had survived. Several hundred expanded graft clones reportedly were the source of alpha-beta T cells about two months after transplant.

The J segment lost 0 bases and the V segment lost 0 bases, leaving 6 bases of the junction unmatched. Germline V gene data show CDR1 as DFQATT and CDR2 as SNEGSKA (reference sequence). The CDR3 sequence is 17 residues long. This clonotype was picked up a small number of times. Its antigen is not known. The authors prepared the TCRbeta library with unique molecular identifiers. TCRdb reprocessed the PCR reads with MiXCR, giving one entry per CDR3 protein. This table has roughly 570,000 distinct CDR3 sequences, 25% to 30% appearing once. The material was PBMCs, obtained before TCRalphabeta/CD19-depleted stem cell transplant. The rearrangement joins TRBV20-1 to TRBJ2-5; TRBD2 agrees at 11 bases. This receptor was obtained from a boy less than two years old with Wiskott-Aldrich syndrome, due to receive a stem cell transplant. The CDR3 DNA reads TGCAGTGCTAGAGATTTTTGGACTAGCGGGTACCAAGAGACCCAGTACTTC. Translated: CSARDFWTSGYQETQYF.